Sequencing of this T cell receptor beta chain was carried out in a study of OX40 agonist ivuxolimab in advanced cancers. V lost 1 base and J lost 2; bases outside the gene matches: 12. The V gene's germline CDR1 is SGHTA and CDR2 FQGNSA. CDR3 size: 18 residues. Using immunoSEQ multiplex PCR, the repertoire was profiled, and TCRdb retains in-frame clones only, with some absent. This sample has some 70,000 clones, with roughly 80% found just once. This chain links TRBV7-2 with TRBJ2-5; 8 bases align to TRBD2. The specimen comprised CD4+ or CD8+ T cells sorted from blood, sampled in a trial of the OX40 agonist ivuxolimab. This clonotype was sampled from an adult with an advanced solid tumor such as melanoma, head and neck, liver or kidney cancer. The CDR3 DNA reads as TGTGCCAGCAGCTTAGGCCGAGGGAGCGGGGGCCGACAAGAGACCCAGTACTTC. Translation gives CASSLGRGSGGRQETQYF.